Described below is a single T cell receptor beta chain sequence and its context. Its antigen remains unknown. A second PCR, run for roughly 7 to 12 cycles, used a sample-barcoded 5' primer plus a J-beta primer mix. Each CDR3 protein is one row after TCRdb ran MiXCR on the 5' RACE reads. The sample records more than 750,000 distinct CDR3 sequences, 25% to 35% being singletons. The V gene's germline CDR1 is MNHNS and CDR2 SASEGT. After removal of 6 bases from V and 0 bases from J, the junction contained 7 bases not matched to a gene. This CDR3 region has 16 residues. The sample originates from a study of blood T cells in healthy people across ages. Regarding the study as a whole: Per million T cells, the diversity of TCR beta decreased roughly linearly as age advanced.

These data were likewise used in another study, on T cells of mothers and their children. Per that study: Overlap in related mother-child pairs always slightly exceeded unrelated pairs, never significantly.

This receptor was taken from a woman aged 40 to 49 in good health. The specimen was blood. This chain links TRBV6-1 with TRBJ2-1, with TRBD1 matching over 8 bases. CDR3 in DNA: TGTGCCAGCAGGGGACAGGAATCCAGCTCCTACAATGAGCAGTTCTTC. Translation: CASRGQESSSYNEQFF.